This TCR beta chain was recovered during a study of response to subunit inactivated influenza vaccine. Germline V gives CDR1 SGHAT, CDR2 FQNNGV. The CDR3 sequence is 17 residues long. The trim removed 1 base at V and 8 bases at J, leaving 8 bases unmatched. Overall study results and limits: Authors suggested few new T cells are recruited by each seasonal influenza vaccination.

TCRdb fed the RT-PCR reads into MiXCR, producing one record per CDR3 protein. The data contain around 850,000 distinct CDR3 sequences, about 18% of them singletons. The table lists this clonotype with a few counts. Antigen: not known. The clonotype comes from a man between 45 and 60 years old who received an inactivated influenza vaccine. The sequences come from PBMCs from blood, collected roughly 5 days after vaccination. V gene TRBV11-2 combines with J gene TRBJ2-1; the match to TRBD2 covers 13 bases. The CDR3 DNA follows: TGTGCCAGCAGCTTAGTCGGACTAGCGGGAGCTGGCCATGAGCAGTTCTTC. It translates to CASSLVGLAGAGHEQFF.